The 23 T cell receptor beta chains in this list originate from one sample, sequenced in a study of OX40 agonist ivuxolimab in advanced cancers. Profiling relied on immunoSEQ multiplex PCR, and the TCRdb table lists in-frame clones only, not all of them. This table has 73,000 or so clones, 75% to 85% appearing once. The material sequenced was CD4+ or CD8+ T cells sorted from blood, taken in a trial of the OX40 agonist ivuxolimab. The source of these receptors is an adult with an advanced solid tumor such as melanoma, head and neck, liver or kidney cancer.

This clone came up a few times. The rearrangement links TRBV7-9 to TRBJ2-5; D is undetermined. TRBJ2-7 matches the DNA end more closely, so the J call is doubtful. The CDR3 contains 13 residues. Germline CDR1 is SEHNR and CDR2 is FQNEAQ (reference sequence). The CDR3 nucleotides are TGTGCCAGCAGCCAGCAGGCCGTCGGCGAGCAGTACTTC. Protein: CASSQQAVGEQYF.

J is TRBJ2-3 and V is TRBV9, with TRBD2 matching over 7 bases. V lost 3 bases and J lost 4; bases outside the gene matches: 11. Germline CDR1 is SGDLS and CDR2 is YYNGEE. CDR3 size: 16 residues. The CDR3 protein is CASSATSELRSDTQYF. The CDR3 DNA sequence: TGTGCCAGCAGCGCTACTAGCGAGTTGAGGTCAGATACGCAGTATTTT.

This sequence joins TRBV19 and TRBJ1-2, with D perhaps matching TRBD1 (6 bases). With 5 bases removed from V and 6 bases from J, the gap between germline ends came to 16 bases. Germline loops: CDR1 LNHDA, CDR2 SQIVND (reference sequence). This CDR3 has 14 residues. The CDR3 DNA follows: TGTGCCAGTAGTCCGACACAGGGACACCATGGCTACACCTTC. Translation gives CASSPTQGHHGYTF.

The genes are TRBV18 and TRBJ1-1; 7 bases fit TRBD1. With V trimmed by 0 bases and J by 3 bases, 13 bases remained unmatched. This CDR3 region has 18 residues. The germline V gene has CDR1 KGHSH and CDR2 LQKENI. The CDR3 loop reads CASSPPITTGTVDTEAFF. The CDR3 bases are TGTGCCAGCTCACCACCCATAACGACAGGGACGGTTGACACTGAAGCTTTCTTT. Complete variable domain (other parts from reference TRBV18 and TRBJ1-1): NAGVMQNPRHLVRRRGQEARLRCSPMKGHSHVYWYRQLPEEGLKFMVYLQKENIIDESGMPKERFSAEFPKEGPSILRIQQVVRGDSAAYFCASSPPITTGTVDTEAFFGQGTRLTVV.

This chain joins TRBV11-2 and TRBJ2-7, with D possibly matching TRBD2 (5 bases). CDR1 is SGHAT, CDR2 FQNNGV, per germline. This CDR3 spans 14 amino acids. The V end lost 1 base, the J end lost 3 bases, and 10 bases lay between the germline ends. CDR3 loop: CASSLGLAGYEQYF. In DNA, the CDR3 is TGTGCCAGCAGCTTAGGGCTAGCTGGCTACGAGCAGTACTTC.

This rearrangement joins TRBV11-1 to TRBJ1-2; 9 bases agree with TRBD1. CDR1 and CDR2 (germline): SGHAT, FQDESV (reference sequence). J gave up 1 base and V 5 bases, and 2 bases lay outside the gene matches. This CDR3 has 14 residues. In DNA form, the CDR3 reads TGTGCCAGCAGCCCGGGACAGGGTAACTATGGCTACACCTTC. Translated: CASSPGQGNYGYTF. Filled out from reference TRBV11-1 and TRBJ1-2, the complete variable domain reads EAEVAQSPRYKITEKSQAVAFWCDPISGHATLYWYRQILGQGPELLVQFQDESVVDDSQLPKDRFSAERLKGVDSTLKIQPAELGDSAMYLCASSPGQGNYGYTFGSGTRLTVV.

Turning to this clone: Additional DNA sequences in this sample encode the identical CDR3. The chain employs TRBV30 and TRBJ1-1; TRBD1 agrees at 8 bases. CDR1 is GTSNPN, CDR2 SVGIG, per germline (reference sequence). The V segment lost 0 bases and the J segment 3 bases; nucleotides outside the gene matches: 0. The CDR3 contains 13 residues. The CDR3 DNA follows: TGTGCCTGGAGTGTACAGGGGGACACTGAAGCTTTCTTT. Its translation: CAWSVQGDTEAFF.

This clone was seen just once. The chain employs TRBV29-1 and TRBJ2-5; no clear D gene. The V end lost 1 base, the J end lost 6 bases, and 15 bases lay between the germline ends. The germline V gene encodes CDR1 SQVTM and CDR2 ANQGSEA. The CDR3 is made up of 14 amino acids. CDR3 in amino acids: CSVEGGRAVQTQYF. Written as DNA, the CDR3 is TGCAGCGTTGAAGGCGGAAGGGCAGTGCAGACCCAGTACTTC.

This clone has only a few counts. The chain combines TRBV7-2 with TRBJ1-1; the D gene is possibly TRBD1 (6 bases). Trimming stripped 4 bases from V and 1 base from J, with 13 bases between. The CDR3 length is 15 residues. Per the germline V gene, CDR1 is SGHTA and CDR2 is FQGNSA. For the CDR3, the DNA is TGTGCCAGCAGCTCTACAGGGATGTCGAACACTGAAGCTTTCTTT. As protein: CASSSTGMSNTEAFF. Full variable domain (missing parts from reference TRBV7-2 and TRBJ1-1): GAGVSQSPSNKVTEKGKDVELRCDPISGHTALYWYRQSLGQGLEFLIYFQGNSAPDKSGLPSDRFSAERTGGSVSTLTIQRTQQEDSAVYLCASSSTGMSNTEAFFGQGTRLTVV.

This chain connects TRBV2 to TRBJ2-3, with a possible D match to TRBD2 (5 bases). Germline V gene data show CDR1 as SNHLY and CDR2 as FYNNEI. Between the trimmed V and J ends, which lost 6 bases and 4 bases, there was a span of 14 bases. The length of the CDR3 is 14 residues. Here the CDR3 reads CASSGGPQADTQYF. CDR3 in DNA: TGTGCCAGCAGCGGAGGACCTCAGGCAGATACGCAGTATTTT. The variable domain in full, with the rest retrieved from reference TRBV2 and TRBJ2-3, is EPEVTQTPSHQVTQMGQEVILRCVPISNHLYFYWYRQILGQKVEFLVSFYNNEISEKSEIFDDQFSVERPDGSNFTLKIRSTKLEDSAMYFCASSGGPQADTQYFGPGTRLTVL.

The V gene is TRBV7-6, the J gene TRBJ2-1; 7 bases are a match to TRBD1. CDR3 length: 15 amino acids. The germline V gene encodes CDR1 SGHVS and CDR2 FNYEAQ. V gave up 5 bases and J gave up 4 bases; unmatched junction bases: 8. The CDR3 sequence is CASSGGRDSYNEQFF. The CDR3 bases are TGTGCCAGCAGCGGGGGCCGGGACAGTTACAATGAGCAGTTCTTC.

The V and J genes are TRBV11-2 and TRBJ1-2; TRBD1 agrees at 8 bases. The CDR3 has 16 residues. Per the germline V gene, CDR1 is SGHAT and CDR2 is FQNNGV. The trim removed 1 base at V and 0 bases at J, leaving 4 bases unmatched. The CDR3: CASSLAGQGANYGYTF. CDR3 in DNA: TGTGCCAGCAGCTTAGCAGGACAGGGAGCTAACTATGGCTACACCTTC.

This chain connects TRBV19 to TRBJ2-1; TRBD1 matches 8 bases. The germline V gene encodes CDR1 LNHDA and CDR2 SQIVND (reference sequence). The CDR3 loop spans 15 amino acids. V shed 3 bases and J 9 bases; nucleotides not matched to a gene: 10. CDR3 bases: TGTGCCAGTAGTATGTTCGGACAGGGAGTTGCTGAGCAGTTCTTC. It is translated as CASSMFGQGVAEQFF.

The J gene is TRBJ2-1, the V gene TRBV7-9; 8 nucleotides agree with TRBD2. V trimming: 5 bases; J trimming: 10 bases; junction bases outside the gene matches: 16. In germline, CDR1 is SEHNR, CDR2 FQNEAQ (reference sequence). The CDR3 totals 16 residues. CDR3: CASSPSGDGGAGEQFF. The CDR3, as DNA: TGTGCCAGCAGCCCGAGCGGGGACGGGGGGGCAGGAGAGCAGTTCTTC.

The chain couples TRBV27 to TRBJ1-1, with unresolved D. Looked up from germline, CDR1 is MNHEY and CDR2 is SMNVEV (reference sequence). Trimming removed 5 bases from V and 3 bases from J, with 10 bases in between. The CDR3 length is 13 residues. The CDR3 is CASSQITDTEAFF. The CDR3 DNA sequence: TGTGCCAGCAGTCAAATAACAGACACTGAAGCTTTCTTT.

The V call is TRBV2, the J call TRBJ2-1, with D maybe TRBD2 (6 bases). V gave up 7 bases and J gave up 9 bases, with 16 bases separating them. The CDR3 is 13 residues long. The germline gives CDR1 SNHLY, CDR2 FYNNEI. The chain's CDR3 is CASKSVGGGEQFF. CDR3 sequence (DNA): TGTGCCAGCAAAAGCGTGGGGGGAGGTGAGCAGTTCTTC.

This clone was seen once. The CDR3 spells CASSLAADGTGEKLFF. Written as DNA, the CDR3 is TGCGCCAGCAGCCTAGCCGCAGATGGTACGGGAGAAAAACTGTTTTTT. The chain links TRBV4-1 to TRBJ1-4; D gene unclear. The V gene's germline CDR1 is MGHRA and CDR2 YSYEKL. This CDR3 is 16 amino acids long. The ends were cut back, 4 bases at V and 8 bases at J, with 20 bases in the middle.

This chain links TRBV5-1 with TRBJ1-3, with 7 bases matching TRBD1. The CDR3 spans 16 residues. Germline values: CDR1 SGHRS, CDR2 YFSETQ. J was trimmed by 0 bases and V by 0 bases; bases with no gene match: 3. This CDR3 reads CASSLEGQTSGNTIYF. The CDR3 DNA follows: TGCGCCAGCAGCTTGGAGGGACAGACCTCTGGAAACACCATATATTTT.

DNA for the CDR3: TGTGCCAGCAGCTCGTGGTTGGGGAACGAGCAGTACTTC. Protein sequence: CASSSWLGNEQYF. The rearrangement joins TRBV11-2 to TRBJ2-7; D gene unclear. Germline CDR1 SGHAT, CDR2 FQNNGV. This CDR3 is built from 13 residues. V was pared by 4 bases and J by 5 bases, with 12 bases between.

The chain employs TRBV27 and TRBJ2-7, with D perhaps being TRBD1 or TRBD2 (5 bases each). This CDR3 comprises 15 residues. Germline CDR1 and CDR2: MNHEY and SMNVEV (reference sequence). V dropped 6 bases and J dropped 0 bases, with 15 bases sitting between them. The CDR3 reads CASSAPGRISYEQYF. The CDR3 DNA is TGTGCCAGCAGCGCCCCGGGACGGATCTCCTACGAGCAGTACTTC.

CDR3 in DNA: TGCGCCAGCAGCCGGTGGCTAGCGGGGGGGGCGAACACCGGGGAGCTGTTTTTT. It codes for CASSRWLAGGANTGELFF. The genes are TRBV4-3 and TRBJ2-2, with 12 bases lining up with TRBD2. The CDR3 covers 18 residues. Germline-derived CDR1 and CDR2 are LGHNA and YSLEER. Trimming took 4 bases from V and 0 from J; bases not matched to a gene: 6.

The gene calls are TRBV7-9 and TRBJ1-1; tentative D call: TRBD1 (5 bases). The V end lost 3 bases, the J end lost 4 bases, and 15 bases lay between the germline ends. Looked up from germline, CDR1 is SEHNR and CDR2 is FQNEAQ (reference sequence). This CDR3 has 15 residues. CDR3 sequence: CASSLRGSAATEAFF. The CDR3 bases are TGTGCCAGCAGCTTGCGGGGGTCAGCCGCCACTGAAGCTTTCTTT. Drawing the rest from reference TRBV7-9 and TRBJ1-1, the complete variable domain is DTGVSQNPRHKITKRGQNVTFRCDPISEHNRLYWYRQTLGQGPEFLTYFQNEAQLEKSRLLSDRFSAERPKGSFSTLEIQRTEQGDSAMYLCASSLRGSAATEAFFGQGTRLTVV.

Here the CDR3 reads CASSFGGAVTEAFF. The DNA of the CDR3 is TGCGCCAGCAGCTTTGGGGGGGCGGTCACTGAAGCTTTCTTT. The chain recombines TRBV5-1 with TRBJ1-1; possibly TRBD1 for D (6 bases). V shed 2 bases and J shed 4 bases, with 12 bases lying between them. Germline assignment: CDR1 SGHRS and CDR2 YFSETQ. CDR3 length: 14 residues.